This paragraph reports one TCR beta chain. Per the original data handling: Amplification of reference gene primers provided the estimated nucleated cell counts. Repertoires were generated with immunoSEQ multiplex PCR, while TCRdb's copy carries only in-frame clones and drops some. D and trimming come from the DNA, and the V and J calls and clone size come from that table. The table lists a few hundred thousand clones, more than 65% of them singletons. Enrollment of patients from Seattle took place during active infection, with longitudinal follow-up. This CDR3 contains 14 residues. Per the germline V gene, CDR1 is PRHDT and CDR2 is FYEKMQ (reference sequence). V was clipped by 5 bases and J by 5 bases; unmatched bases: 9. These data are taken from a study of blood T cell repertoires in COVID-19. The wider study: Sample material is recorded as cDNA or gDNA derived from T cells, B-cell-depleted T cells, or PBMCs.

The material sequenced was peripheral blood. The chain is built from TRBV13 and TRBJ2-7, with 7 bases lining up with TRBD1. The clonotype originates from a person aged 65 to 79 with COVID-19, enrolled during active disease. DNA for the CDR3: TGTGCCAGCAGCCAAAGCAGGGGGTGGAACGAGCAGTACTTC. Amino acids: CASSQSRGWNEQYF.